These 27 T cell receptor beta chains were sequenced from one sample in a study of human T cells and chemical hapten exposure. Unique molecular identifiers were attached to individual cDNA molecules during library preparation. One entry per CDR3 protein results from TCRdb running MiXCR on the reads. Counted here are around 120,000 distinct CDR3 sequences, over 7.5% occurring once; the ten biggest clones make up 1.3% to 1.5%. Unfractionated whole blood was the source from which total RNA was extracted. The sequenced sample was whole blood. The receptors were gathered from a human donor in good health. Some clones in this sample may be carry-over from other donors' samples.

This clonotype was detected ten times or more. The rearrangement uses TRBV4-3 and TRBJ2-1; possibly TRBD2 for D (7 bases). The CDR3 runs to 17 residues. V dropped 0 bases and J dropped 0 bases, with 12 bases sitting between them. Germline V CDR1 and CDR2: LGHNA, YSLEER. In DNA, the CDR3 is TGCGCCAGCAGCCAAGAGGGGGGGCTGAGCTCCTACAATGAGCAGTTCTTC. Translating gives CASSQEGGLSSYNEQFF.

The CDR3 DNA reads TGTGCCAGTAGTATAGGCCCCCGGACGCAAGAGACCCAGTACTTC. Encoded protein: CASSIGPRTQETQYF. This chain joins TRBV19 and TRBJ2-5, with unresolved D. This CDR3 contains 15 residues. Trimming cost V 1 base and J 2 bases, with 11 bases left between them. The germline V gene has CDR1 LNHDA and CDR2 SQIVND (reference sequence). The entire variable domain, with the rest obtained from reference TRBV19 and TRBJ2-5, is as follows: DGGITQSPKYLFRKEGQNVTLSCEQNLNHDAMYWYRQDPGQGLRLIYYSQIVNDFQKGDIAEGYSVSREKKESFPLTVTSAQKNPTAFYLCASSIGPRTQETQYFGPGTRLLVL.

The chain is built from TRBV29-1 and TRBJ2-1; D perhaps matches TRBD1 (5 bases). In germline, CDR1 is SQVTM, CDR2 ANQGSEA. This CDR3 contains 17 residues. V lost 7 bases, J lost 0 bases, and 22 bases lay in between. As DNA, the CDR3 is TGCAGCGCAGGGAACCGTACAGGTATCCTCTCCTACAATGAGCAGTTCTTC. Its protein is CSAGNRTGILSYNEQFF.

The chain combines TRBV6-5 with TRBJ2-3; 7 bases are a match to TRBD2. Germline assignment: CDR1 MNHEY and CDR2 SVGAGI. With 2 bases clipped from V and 9 bases from J, the junction kept 2 bases outside the gene matches. The CDR3 contains 12 residues. The CDR3 coding sequence is TGTGCCAGCAGTTACGGGGGGGGGACGCAGTATTTT. Its protein product is CASSYGGGTQYF.

The V call is TRBV4-1, the J call TRBJ2-3; D unclear. This CDR3 is 12 amino acids long. The germline V gene has CDR1 MGHRA and CDR2 YSYEKL. Trimming removed 3 bases from V and 1 base from J, with 2 bases in between. CDR3 DNA sequence: TGCGCCAGCAGCCATCGCACAGATACGCAGTATTTT. Its translation is CASSHRTDTQYF.

This clonotype occurred a few times. This sequence joins TRBV29-1 and TRBJ1-2, with a tentative D call TRBD1 (5 bases). Germline CDR1 SQVTM, CDR2 ANQGSEA. The CDR3 runs 11 residues. V dropped 7 bases and J dropped 7 bases, with 13 bases sitting between them. The CDR3 sequence: CSGHQGAGYTF. The CDR3 coding sequence is TGCAGCGGACACCAGGGAGCTGGCTACACCTTC.

The chain carries TRBV29-1 and TRBJ2-5, with TRBD2 matching 11 bases. This CDR3 comprises 14 residues. Germline-derived CDR1 and CDR2 are SQVTM and ANQGSEA. Written as DNA, the CDR3 is TGCATTGCCGGGACTAGCGGTATCCAAGAGACCCAGTACTTC. Translating gives CIAGTSGIQETQYF.

Only a few counts were recorded for this clonotype. The chain couples TRBV20-1 to TRBJ2-3; tentative D call: TRBD2 (5 bases). Germline-derived CDR1 and CDR2 are DFQATT and SNEGSKA (reference sequence). The V and J ends lost 0 bases and 6 bases respectively, with 22 bases between them. The CDR3 runs 17 residues. The CDR3 DNA reads as TGCAGTGCTAGAGATCCCCCACTAGGTCCTACGACGGATACGCAGTATTTT. This encodes CSARDPPLGPTTDTQYF.

This clonotype appeared a few times. This chain links TRBV20-1 with TRBJ1-1, with 8 bases that match TRBD1. V lost 2 bases to trimming and J lost 1 base; unmatched junction nucleotides: 3. Germline CDR1 is DFQATT and CDR2 is SNEGSKA (reference sequence). The CDR3 spans 14 residues. CDR3 nucleotides: TGCAGTGCTAGACAGGGGGCGGGGAACACTGAAGCTTTCTTT. It yields the protein CSARQGAGNTEAFF.

The rearrangement uses TRBV2 and TRBJ2-3, with a weak D call TRBD2 (6 bases). The CDR3 runs to 15 residues. Germline loops: CDR1 SNHLY, CDR2 FYNNEI. Trimming removed 8 bases from V and 1 base from J, with 16 bases in between. Here the CDR3 reads CASPLREAGTDTQYF. The CDR3 DNA reads TGTGCCAGCCCCCTCAGGGAGGCCGGCACAGATACGCAGTATTTT.

This sequence joins TRBV6-5 and TRBJ1-2; tentative D call: TRBD1 (5 bases). Germline loops: CDR1 MNHEY, CDR2 SVGAGI. V lost 4 bases, J lost 8 bases, and 14 bases lay in between. The CDR3 spans 13 residues. In DNA, the CDR3 is TGTGCCAGCAGTTCCGCAGGGCCGCCAGGCTACACCTTC. Translating it yields CASSSAGPPGYTF.

This clonotype occurred many times. V and J are TRBV5-6 and TRBJ2-4; a possible D gene is TRBD1 (5 bases). The CDR3 is 14 amino acids. Deletions cut 1 base from V and 7 bases from J, with 12 bases between. Germline loops: CDR1 SGHDT, CDR2 YYEEEE. CDR3 sequence: CASSLFGATNIQYF. The CDR3 DNA reads as TGTGCCAGCAGCTTGTTTGGGGCGACGAACATTCAGTACTTC.

The sample holds many counts of this clonotype. The CDR3 bases are TGCGCCAGCAGCTTGCAGGCCCCGAACACTGAAGCTTTCTTT. It specifies CASSLQAPNTEAFF. The chain combines TRBV5-1 with TRBJ1-1; no clear D gene. The germline V and J ends were trimmed by 1 base and 1 base, with 8 bases remaining between them. The CDR3 loop spans 14 amino acids. Germline V gene data show CDR1 as SGHRS and CDR2 as YFSETQ.

This clonotype was detected many times. V usage is TRBV6-5 and J usage is TRBJ1-2; D call uncertain. The CDR3 totals 16 residues. Per germline, CDR1 MNHEY and CDR2 SVGAGI. Deletions cut 2 bases from V and 4 bases from J, with 17 bases between. For the CDR3, the DNA is TGTGCCAGCAGTTACCTTGGTTCAGCCATTTTCTATGGCTACACCTTC. This codes for CASSYLGSAIFYGYTF.

The chain uses TRBV19 and TRBJ2-7, with 8 nucleotides matching TRBD2. Germline V gives CDR1 LNHDA, CDR2 SQIVND (reference sequence). V lost 5 bases, J lost 4 bases, and 10 bases stayed unmatched. CDR3 length: 15 amino acids. This chain's CDR3 is CASSPRASGPYEQYF. The CDR3 region has the DNA TGTGCCAGTAGTCCTCGGGCTAGCGGGCCGTACGAGCAGTACTTC.

This clonotype was seen a few times. The genes are TRBV29-1 and TRBJ2-1, with D possibly TRBD1 on 6 matching bases. Germline V gives CDR1 SQVTM, CDR2 ANQGSEA. Trimming left V 4 bases short and J 8 bases short, with 12 bases between. The CDR3 consists of 12 residues. The CDR3 sequence: CSVVRGSDEQFF. In nucleotides, the CDR3 is TGCAGCGTTGTTAGGGGGTCGGATGAGCAGTTCTTC.

In this sample, this clonotype turned up a few times. V and J are TRBV24-1 and TRBJ2-1, with D perhaps TRBD1 (5 bases). The CDR3 sequence is 13 residues long. The germline CDR1 and CDR2 sequences are KGHDR and SFDVKD. Trimming shortened V by 3 bases and J by 10 bases, and 12 bases separated the two germline ends. The DNA for the CDR3 is TGTGCCACCAGTGATGCGGACACCCAAGAGCAGTTCTTC. Translating gives CATSDADTQEQFF.

This clonotype was picked up a small number of times. V is TRBV20-1 and J is TRBJ2-4, with D tentatively TRBD1 (5 bases). In germline, CDR1 is DFQATT, CDR2 SNEGSKA (reference sequence). The CDR3 loop spans 15 amino acids. Deletions cut 0 bases from V and 8 bases from J, with 17 bases between. The CDR3 loop is CSARDRGRSSDIQYF. The CDR3 DNA reads as TGCAGTGCTAGAGATAGGGGAAGGTCGTCGGACATTCAGTACTTC.

This clonotype was seen only once. The rearrangement uses TRBV12-3 or TRBV12-4 and TRBJ1-2; 9 bases are a match to TRBD1. The CDR3 has 15 residues. The ends lost 2 bases at V and 7 bases at J; junction bases unmatched: 8. The CDR3 DNA follows: TGTGCCAGCAGTTTAACGGGACAGGGAATGGGTGGCTACACCTTC. Translating it yields CASSLTGQGMGGYTF.

The sample holds many counts of this clonotype. The V and J genes are TRBV13 and TRBJ1-2; D is unresolved. Trimming left V 0 bases short and J 0 bases short, with 8 bases between. Germline CDR1 reads PRHDT; CDR2 reads FYEKMQ (reference sequence). The CDR3 spans 15 residues. The CDR3 here is CASSLGQEPNYGYTF. The CDR3 DNA reads as TGTGCCAGCAGCTTAGGCCAAGAGCCTAACTATGGCTACACCTTC.

This clonotype was seen more than once but under ten times. The rearrangement links TRBV7-9 to TRBJ2-4; TRBD1 is a possible D gene (5 bases). Deletions cut 2 bases from V and 1 base from J, with 12 bases between. This CDR3 has 16 residues. Germline loops: CDR1 SEHNR, CDR2 FQNEAQ (reference sequence). The CDR3 DNA reads TGTGCCAGCAGCTTATCGGTAGGGGCCGCCAAAAACATTCAGTACTTC. Protein product: CASSLSVGAAKNIQYF.

The chain links TRBV7-8 to TRBJ2-7; the match to TRBD2 covers 13 bases. The CDR3 contains 15 residues. CDR1 is SGHVS, CDR2 FQNEAQ, per germline. V dropped 5 bases and J dropped 5; count of bases not matched to a gene: 6. In DNA form, the CDR3 reads TGTGCCAGCAGCCCGGGACTAGCGGGAACCCACGAGCAGTACTTC. It codes for CASSPGLAGTHEQYF.

This clonotype was observed a few times. The chain uses TRBV2 and TRBJ2-7, with D perhaps TRBD1 (6 bases). Looked up from germline, CDR1 is SNHLY and CDR2 is FYNNEI. The CDR3 is made up of 12 amino acids. The germline V and J ends were trimmed by 11 bases and 0 bases, with 11 bases remaining between them. CDR3 in amino acids: CARRDTSYEQYF. CDR3 bases: TGTGCCCGCCGGGACACCTCCTACGAGCAGTACTTC. The entire variable domain, with the rest obtained from reference TRBV2 and TRBJ2-7, is as follows: EPEVTQTPSHQVTQMGQEVILRCVPISNHLYFYWYRQILGQKVEFLVSFYNNEISEKSEIFDDQFSVERPDGSNFTLKIRSTKLEDSAMYFCARRDTSYEQYFGPGTRLTVT.

This clonotype was observed a handful of times. This sequence joins TRBV12-3 or TRBV12-4 and TRBJ1-5; D is ambiguous. V was cut by 4 bases and J by 6 bases, with 10 bases left in between. This CDR3 has 13 amino acids. The CDR3 sequence: CASSYTAVQPQHF. The CDR3 DNA sequence: TGTGCCAGCAGTTATACCGCTGTTCAGCCCCAGCATTTT.

This clonotype occurred a few times. The chain has TRBV7-3 and TRBJ2-7, with D tentatively TRBD1 or TRBD2 (5 bases each). CDR1 and CDR2 from the germline V gene are SGHTA and FQGTGA. V was shortened by 3 bases and J by 4 bases, with 13 bases between the two germline ends. This CDR3 region has 14 residues. DNA for the CDR3: TGTGCCAGCAGCTTTCCCTCGGGGCTTTACGAGCAGTACTTC. Residues: CASSFPSGLYEQYF.

This chain connects TRBV10-3 to TRBJ1-5; 10 nucleotides agree with TRBD1. The germline V gene has CDR1 ENHRY and CDR2 SYGVKD. The V and J ends lost 11 bases and 6 bases, in that order; junction bases with no gene match: 13. The CDR3 length is 15 residues. The CDR3 nucleotides read TGTGCCGCCTTCTCCGGGACAGGGGACCCTCAGCCCCAGCATTTT. Encoded protein: CAAFSGTGDPQPQHF.

The rearrangement uses TRBV2 and TRBJ2-7; either TRBD1 or TRBD2 may fit D (6 bases each). The CDR3 runs to 11 residues. The germline CDR1 and CDR2 sequences are SNHLY and FYNNEI. Between the trimmed V and J ends, which lost 8 bases and 6 bases, there was a span of 11 bases. This CDR3 reads CASLRGAEQYF. Here the CDR3 DNA reads TGTGCCAGCCTGAGGGGGGCCGAGCAGTACTTC.